These T cell receptor beta chains were read from a single sample in a study of regulatory T cells in long-lasting Graves disease. TCRdb reprocessed the multiplex PCR reads via MiXCR and lists one record per CDR3 protein. Altogether 520,000 or so distinct CDR3 sequences are present, around 12% being singletons, with the ten largest covering almost 9%. The same specimen was also included in a second study, on T cells in Graves' hyperthyroidism and ophthalmopathy.

This specimen was peripheral blood mononuclear cells (PBMCs), taken at new diagnosis, from a patient treated with antithyroid drugs. These receptors were collected from a woman in her twenties or thirties with Graves disease. CDR3s include the opening cysteine and the closing phenylalanine or tryptophan. D genes are given only for firm matches. Clone size, where shown, is once, few, many, or a class for clones that have expanded.

CDR3 DNA	CDR3 protein	clone size	D gene	V gene	J gene
TGTGCCAGTAGCATCCCCGGGTACGAGCAGTACTTC	CASSIPGYEQYF	.	.	TRBV19	TRBJ2-7
TGTGCCAGCAGCTCGTGGGGGGCTGAAGCTTTCTTT	CASSSWGAEAFF	many	.	TRBV9	TRBJ1-1
TGTGCCAGTAGTCATATAGGGGGGGCACAGCGCAATCAGCCCCAGCATTTT	CASSHIGGAQRNQPQHF	few	.	TRBV19	TRBJ1-5
TGTGCCTGGAGTGCGACTAGCGGGAGTTCTGAGCAGCTCTTC	CAWSATSGSSEQLF	few	TRBD2	TRBV30	TRBJ2-1
TGTGCCACCAGTGAAGGGGGCAATCAGCCCCAGCATTTT	CATSEGGNQPQHF	many	.	TRBV24-1	TRBJ1-5
TGTGCCAGCAGCTTAGGAGCCGGGGGGTCTGGGGCCAACGTCCTGACTTTC	CASSLGAGGSGANVLTF	.	TRBD2	TRBV7-2	TRBJ2-6
TGCAGCGCCCGGGAAGGGGGGAACGAGCAGTACTTC	CSAREGGNEQYF	.	.	TRBV29-1	TRBJ2-7
TGCGCCAGCAGCTTGGCACCTAGACAGGGGGAGACCCAGTACTTC	CASSLAPRQGETQYF	many	TRBD1	TRBV5-1	TRBJ2-5
TGTGCCACCAGCAGAGGCGGGGCCGGAGGCTACACCTTC	CATSRGGAGGYTF	.	.	TRBV15	TRBJ1-2
TGTGCCAGCAGCGTAGCTGGCAGGGAGGTTGAAAAACTGTTTTTT	CASSVAGREVEKLFF	many	.	TRBV9	TRBJ1-4
TGCGCCAGCAGTCAAGACGGTGGGACCCTATTAGAGGAGCAGTTCTTC	CASSQDGGTLLEEQFF	few	.	TRBV5-1	TRBJ2-1
TGTGCCAGCAGCTTACCGGGGAATGGCTACACCTTC	CASSLPGNGYTF	many	.	TRBV7-2	TRBJ1-2
TGTGCCAGCAGTCTTTGGGGCAGCCTCACAGATACGCAGTATTTT	CASSLWGSLTDTQYF	few	.	TRBV27	TRBJ2-3
TGTGCCAGCAGCCAAAGCGGGAGGTTTATCGATGAGCAGTTCTTC	CASSQSGRFIDEQFF	many	TRBD2	TRBV3-1	TRBJ2-1
TGTGCCTGGAGTGTACGGGGGGGGAATGAGCAGTTCTTC	CAWSVRGGNEQFF	many	TRBD2	TRBV30	TRBJ2-1
TGTGCCACCAGAGCGACTAGTTCCGGGGAGCTGTTTTTT	CATRATSSGELFF	many	.	TRBV24-1	TRBJ2-2
TGTGCCAGTAGCACAGGGTTCGACTATGGCTACACCTTC	CASSTGFDYGYTF	.	.	TRBV19	TRBJ1-2
TGTGCCAGCAGCTTCGCCACTGGAGTTTCATACGATGAGCAGTTCTTC	CASSFATGVSYDEQFF	many	.	TRBV11-3	TRBJ2-1
TGCAGTGCCCCTGGAACAGGGGGCACTGAAGCTTTCTTT	CSAPGTGGTEAFF	many	TRBD1	TRBV20-1	TRBJ1-1
TGTGCCAGCAGCGGGGTAGCTACAGATACGCAGTATTTT	CASSGVATDTQYF	few	.	TRBV28	TRBJ2-3
TGTGCCAGCAGTCAACCAGACATCTCATACGAGCAGTACTTC	CASSQPDISYEQYF	.	.	TRBV28	TRBJ2-7
TGCGCCAGCAGCCAAGATGGGTTGGTATCACCCCTCCACTTT	CASSQDGLVSPLHF	.	.	TRBV4-1	TRBJ1-6
TGCGCCAGCAGCTGGGGGCCTAGCGGAAACACCGGGGAGCTGTTTTTT	CASSWGPSGNTGELFF	many	.	TRBV5-1	TRBJ2-2
TGTGCCAGCAGTTTGGGGACTAGCGGGAGGTACACCGGGGAGCTGTTTTTT	CASSLGTSGRYTGELFF	many	TRBD2	TRBV2	TRBJ2-2
TGTGCCAGCAGCTTAATTGATCAGCCCCAGCATTTT	CASSLIDQPQHF	few	.	TRBV7-9	TRBJ1-5
TGTGCCAGCAGCCATTTTCGCTCACCCCTCCACTTT	CASSHFRSPLHF	many	.	TRBV7-2	TRBJ1-6
TGCAGTGCTAGAGGACCTTGGGGGTACAATGAGCAGTTCTTC	CSARGPWGYNEQFF	.	.	TRBV20-1	TRBJ2-1
TGTGCCAGCTCACTAGTCCCATGGAGATCTAGCACAGATACGCAGTATTTT	CASSLVPWRSSTDTQYF	.	.	TRBV18	TRBJ2-3
TGTGCCATCAGTGAGTCGGGACAGGGGACTGAAAAACTGTTTTTT	CAISESGQGTEKLFF	few	TRBD1	TRBV10-3	TRBJ1-4
TGTGCCAGTAGTATAGTGGGGCAGGGTTGCTCCTACGAGCAGTACTTC	CASSIVGQGCSYEQYF	many	.	TRBV19	TRBJ2-7
TGCGCCAGCAGTGATAGAAGTTATCAGCCCCAGCATTTT	CASSDRSYQPQHF	.	.	TRBV10-1	TRBJ1-5
TGTGCCAGCAGCAGTAACCGGTGGCCCTACAATGAGCAGTTCTTC	CASSSNRWPYNEQFF	many	.	TRBV7-8	TRBJ2-1
TGTGCCAGCAGACGAGGAGAGACCCAGTACTTC	CASRRGETQYF	many	.	TRBV19	TRBJ2-5
TGTGCCACCAGTGAGACAGGGTTTGGTACAGATACGCAGTATTTT	CATSETGFGTDTQYF	many	TRBD1	TRBV24-1	TRBJ2-3
TGTGCCAGCAGTTTCCGGGCACCCCCTACGACAGCCAGGAACACTGAAGCTTTCTTT	CASSFRAPPTTARNTEAFF	.	.	TRBV27	TRBJ1-1
TGCGCCAGCAGCTTGTGGAACGAGCAGTACTTC	CASSLWNEQYF	.	.	TRBV5-1	TRBJ2-7
TGTGCCAGCAGTGAAGACAGGGGAAACCAGCCCCAGCATTTT	CASSEDRGNQPQHF	many	TRBD1	TRBV2	TRBJ1-5
TGTGCCAGCAGCGAAGTACCGGGACAGCCCAGGAAGAACACTGAAGCTTTCTTT	CASSEVPGQPRKNTEAFF	many	TRBD1	TRBV11-2	TRBJ1-1
TGTGCCAGCAGGCCACCGGGACAGGGGGGAGTTTGGACCTTC	CASRPPGQGGVWTF	many	TRBD1	TRBV28	TRBJ1-2
TGTGCCAGCTCACATGGACAGGCGGCGGATAATTCACCCCTCCACTTT	CASSHGQAADNSPLHF	many	TRBD1	TRBV18	TRBJ1-6
TGTGCCAGTAAATCTACAGAATCCTACACCTTC	CASKSTESYTF	.	.	TRBV19	TRBJ1-2
TGTGCCACCAGTGATTCCGGGACCAACTACGAGCAGTACTTC	CATSDSGTNYEQYF	many	.	TRBV24-1	TRBJ2-7
TGTGCCAGCAGTCCTGGACAGGCCACCGGTAAAGAGACCCAGTACTTC	CASSPGQATGKETQYF	many	TRBD1	TRBV28	TRBJ2-5
TGTGCCAGCAGCGGCAACCTTGGCGATGAGCAGTTCTTC	CASSGNLGDEQFF	many	.	TRBV7-2	TRBJ2-1
TGTGCCAGCACCCCCCCCGGTGGCAATCAGCCCCAGCATTTT	CASTPPGGNQPQHF	few	.	TRBV6-1	TRBJ1-5
TGTGCCAGCGCCAGGAGGCGGGGAAACACCGGGGAGCTGTTTTTT	CASARRRGNTGELFF	few	.	TRBV6-1	TRBJ2-2
TGTGCCAGCGGGGGGCAGGGGGAAGGACAGTTCTTC	CASGGQGEGQFF	many	.	TRBV2	TRBJ2-1
TGTGCCATCAGGCCGGGACGAGAGATGGCTGAAGCTTTCTTT	CAIRPGREMAEAFF	.	.	TRBV10-3	TRBJ1-1
TGTGCCAGCAGTTTATTAATTTCGGACAGGGGTTACGAGCAGTACTTC	CASSLLISDRGYEQYF	many	TRBD1	TRBV28	TRBJ2-7
TGTGCCAGCACCCTAGCGGGAGACTACAATGAGCAGTTCTTC	CASTLAGDYNEQFF	many	TRBD2	TRBV18	TRBJ2-1
TGTGCCACCAGTGATGGAAGGTGGGAGACCCAGTACTTC	CATSDGRWETQYF	many	.	TRBV24-1	TRBJ2-5